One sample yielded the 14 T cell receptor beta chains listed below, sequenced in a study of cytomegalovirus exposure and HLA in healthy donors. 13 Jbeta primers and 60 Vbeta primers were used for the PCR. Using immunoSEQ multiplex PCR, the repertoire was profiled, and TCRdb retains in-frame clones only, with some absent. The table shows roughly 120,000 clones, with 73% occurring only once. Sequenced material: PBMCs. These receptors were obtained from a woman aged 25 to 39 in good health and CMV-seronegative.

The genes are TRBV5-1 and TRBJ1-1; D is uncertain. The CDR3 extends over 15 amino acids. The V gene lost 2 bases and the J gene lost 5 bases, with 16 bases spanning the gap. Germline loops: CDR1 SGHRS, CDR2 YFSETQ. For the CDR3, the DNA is TGCGCCAGCAGCTTTGGCTGGGAACTAGGGACTGAAGCTTTCTTT. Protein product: CASSFGWELGTEAFF.

CDR3 amino acids: CAWKPPTGHLNTEAFF. The CDR3 DNA reads TGTGCCTGGAAACCCCCAACGGGACACCTAAACACTGAAGCTTTCTTT. This chain connects TRBV30 to TRBJ1-1, with a possible D match to TRBD1 (6 bases). The V end was cut by 4 bases, the J end by 2 bases, with 20 bases between. The CDR3 consists of 16 residues. Germline lookup yields CDR1 GTSNPN and CDR2 SVGIG (reference sequence).

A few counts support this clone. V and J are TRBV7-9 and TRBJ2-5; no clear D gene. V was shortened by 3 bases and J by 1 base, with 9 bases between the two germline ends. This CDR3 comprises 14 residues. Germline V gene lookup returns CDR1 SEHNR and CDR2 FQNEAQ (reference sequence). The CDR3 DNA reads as TGTGCCAGCAGCTTCGGCGGAGCCCAAGAGACCCAGTACTTC. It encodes CASSFGGAQETQYF. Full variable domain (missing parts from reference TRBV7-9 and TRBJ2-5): DTGVSQNPRHKITKRGQNVTFRCDPISEHNRLYWYRQTLGQGPEFLTYFQNEAQLEKSRLLSDRFSAERPKGSFSTLEIQRTEQGDSAMYLCASSFGGAQETQYFGPGTRLLVL.

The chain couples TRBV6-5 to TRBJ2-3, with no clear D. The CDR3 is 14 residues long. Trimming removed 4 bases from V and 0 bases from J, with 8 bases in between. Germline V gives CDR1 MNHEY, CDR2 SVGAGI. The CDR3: CASSFGESTDTQYF. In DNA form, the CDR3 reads TGTGCCAGCAGTTTTGGAGAGAGCACAGATACGCAGTATTTT.

The chain's CDR3 is CASSLRDSNTEAFF. The CDR3 DNA reads TGTGCCAGCAGCCTGAGGGATTCGAACACTGAAGCTTTCTTT. The chain uses TRBV7-9 and TRBJ1-1; no firm D call. The germline V gene encodes CDR1 SEHNR and CDR2 FQNEAQ (reference sequence). The CDR3 extends over 14 amino acids. V dropped 5 bases and J dropped 1 base, with 11 bases sitting between them. The full variable domain, completed using reference TRBV7-9 and TRBJ1-1, is DTGVSQNPRHKITKRGQNVTFRCDPISEHNRLYWYRQTLGQGPEFLTYFQNEAQLEKSRLLSDRFSAERPKGSFSTLEIQRTEQGDSAMYLCASSLRDSNTEAFFGQGTRLTVV.

CDR3 in amino acids: CASSLGTLSYEQYF. CDR3 nucleotides: TGTGCCAGCAGTTTGGGCACCCTTTCCTACGAGCAGTACTTC. The chain recombines TRBV27 with TRBJ2-5, with D uncertain. Matching the DNA end better, TRBJ2-7 makes the J call doubtful. The CDR3 covers 14 residues. Germline V lookup: CDR1 MNHEY, CDR2 SMNVEV (reference sequence).

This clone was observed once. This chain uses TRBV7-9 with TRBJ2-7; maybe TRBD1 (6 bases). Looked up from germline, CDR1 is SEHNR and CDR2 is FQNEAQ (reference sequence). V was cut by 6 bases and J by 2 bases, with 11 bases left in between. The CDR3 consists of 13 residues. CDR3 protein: CASRGTLPYEQYF. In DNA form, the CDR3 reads TGTGCCAGCAGGGGGACACTTCCCTACGAGCAGTACTTC.

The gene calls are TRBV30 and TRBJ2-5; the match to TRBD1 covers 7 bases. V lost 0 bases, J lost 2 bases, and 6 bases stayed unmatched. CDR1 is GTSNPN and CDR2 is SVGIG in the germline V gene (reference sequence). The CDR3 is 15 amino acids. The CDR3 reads CAWSVRGNGQETQYF. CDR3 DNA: TGTGCCTGGAGTGTCAGGGGGAATGGACAAGAGACCCAGTACTTC. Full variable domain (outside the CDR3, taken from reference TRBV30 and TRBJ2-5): SQTIHQWPATLVQPVGSPLSLECTVEGTSNPNLYWYRQAAGRGLQLLFYSVGIGQISSEVPQNLSASRPQDRQFILSSKKLLLSDSGFYLCAWSVRGNGQETQYFGPGTRLLVL.

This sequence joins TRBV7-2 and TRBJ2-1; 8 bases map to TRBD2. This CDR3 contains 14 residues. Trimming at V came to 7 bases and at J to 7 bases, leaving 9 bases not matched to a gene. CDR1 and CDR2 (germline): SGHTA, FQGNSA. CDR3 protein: CASTGAGVFNEQFF. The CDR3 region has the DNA TGTGCCAGCACCGGAGCGGGAGTGTTTAATGAGCAGTTCTTC.

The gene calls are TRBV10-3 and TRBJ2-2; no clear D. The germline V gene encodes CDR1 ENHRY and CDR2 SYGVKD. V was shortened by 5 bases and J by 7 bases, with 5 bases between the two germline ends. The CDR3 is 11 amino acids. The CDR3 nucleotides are TGTGCCATCAGTACCGGCGGGGAGCTGTTTTTT. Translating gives CAISTGGELFF.

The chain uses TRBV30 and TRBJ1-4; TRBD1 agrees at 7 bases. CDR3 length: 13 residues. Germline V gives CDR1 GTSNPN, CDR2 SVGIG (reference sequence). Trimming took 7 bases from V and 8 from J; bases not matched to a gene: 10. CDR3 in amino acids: CAFRGVDGEKLFF. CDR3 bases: TGTGCCTTCAGGGGGGTTGACGGGGAAAAACTGTTTTTT.

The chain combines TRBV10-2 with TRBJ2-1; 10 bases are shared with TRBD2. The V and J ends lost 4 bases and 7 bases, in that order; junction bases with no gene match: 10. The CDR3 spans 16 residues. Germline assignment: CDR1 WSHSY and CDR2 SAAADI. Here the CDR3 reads CASSVGWASGRNEQFF. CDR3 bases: TGCGCCAGCAGTGTAGGGTGGGCTAGCGGGAGAAATGAGCAGTTCTTC.

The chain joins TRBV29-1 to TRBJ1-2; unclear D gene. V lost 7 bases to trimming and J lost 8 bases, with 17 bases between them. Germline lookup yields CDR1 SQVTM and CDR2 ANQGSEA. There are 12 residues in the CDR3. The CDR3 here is CSGFGEGRGYTF. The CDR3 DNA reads TGCAGCGGCTTCGGGGAGGGCCGGGGCTACACCTTC.

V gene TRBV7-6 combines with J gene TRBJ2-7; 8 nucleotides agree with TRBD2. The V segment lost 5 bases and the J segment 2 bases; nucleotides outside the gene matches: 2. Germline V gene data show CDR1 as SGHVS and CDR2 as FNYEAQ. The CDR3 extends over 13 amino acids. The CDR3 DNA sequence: TGTGCCAGCAGCCGGGGACTAGCCTACGAGCAGTACTTC. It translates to CASSRGLAYEQYF.